This T cell receptor (beta chain) originates from a study of T-cell memory formation after mild COVID-19. Germline CDR1 and CDR2: SGHRS and YFSETQ. Losses at the gene ends were 6 bases for V and 7 bases for J; bases not matched to a gene: 7. The CDR3 has 13 residues. Regarding this clonotype: Antigen unknown.

5'RACE with constant-segment primers built TCRalpha and TCRbeta cDNA libraries with UMIs. TCRdb independently ran MiXCR on the 5' RACE reads; one entry per CDR3 protein. Of 540,000 or so distinct CDR3 sequences in the sample, just over 20% were seen once. Study observations and caveats: Some SARS-CoV-2-responding clones were already detected in memory before infection.

This sequence joins TRBV5-1 and TRBJ1-3; TRBD1 aligns across 7 bases. Sequenced sample: PBMCs or a T cell subset sorted from them (not recorded which). The source is an adult woman who had mild COVID-19 (a few samples of this study predate the infection). Cell type and time point are not known. This CDR3 is CASTNDRANTIYF. The CDR3 coding sequence is TGCGCCAGCACCAACGACAGGGCGAACACCATATATTTT. The variable domain in full, with the rest retrieved from reference TRBV5-1 and TRBJ1-3, is KAGVTQTPRYLIKTRGQQVTLSCSPISGHRSVSWYQQTPGQGLQFLFEYFSETQRNKGNFPGRFSGRQFSNSRSEMNVSTLELGDSALYLCASTNDRANTIYFGEGSWLTVV.